A single sample gave rise to the 26 T cell receptor beta chains below, sequenced in a study of shared clonotypes between healthy human individuals. Generated by immunoSEQ multiplex PCR, the TCRdb table keeps only in-frame clones and is missing some. The sample carries 800,000 to 1,200,000 clones, 70% to 80% recorded once. What was sequenced was memory CD4+ T cells from PBMCs. Described subset: CD45RA-negative fraction. All receptors come from a man between 18 and 35 years old in good health. Some clones in this sample may be carry-over from other donors' samples.

This clone was recorded once. The chain combines TRBV18 with TRBJ1-2; TRBD1 matches at 7 bases. V shed 3 bases, J shed 3 bases, and the junction held 4 bases outside the gene matches. There are 14 residues in the CDR3. Germline CDR1 is KGHSH and CDR2 is LQKENI. The CDR3 DNA is TGTGCCAGCTCACCCATCACAGGGGACTATGGCTACACCTTC. This sequence encodes CASSPITGDYGYTF.

At least ten counts were recorded for this clone. Other nucleotide sequences in the sample specify the same CDR3. V gene TRBV7-2 combines with J gene TRBJ2-3, with D perhaps matching TRBD2 (5 bases). The ends were cut back, 3 bases at V and 4 bases at J, with 5 bases in the middle. CDR1 is SGHTA, CDR2 FQGNSA, per germline. The CDR3 length is 12 residues. CDR3 residues: CASSFGADTQYF. CDR3 sequence (DNA): TGTGCCAGCAGCTTCGGGGCAGATACGCAGTATTTT. Looking up the rest from reference TRBV7-2 and TRBJ2-3 gives the full variable domain: GAGVSQSPSNKVTEKGKDVELRCDPISGHTALYWYRQSLGQGLEFLIYFQGNSAPDKSGLPSDRFSAERTGGSVSTLTIQRTQQEDSAVYLCASSFGADTQYFGPGTRLTVL.

The chain carries TRBV5-8 and TRBJ1-3, with TRBD1 matching 7 bases. This CDR3 spans 16 amino acids. The germline gives CDR1 SGHTS, CDR2 YDEGEE. With 2 bases clipped from V and 0 bases from J, the junction kept 5 bases outside the gene matches. The CDR3 loop is CASSLPGQYSGNTIYF. CDR3 nucleotides: TGTGCCAGCAGCTTACCGGGACAGTACTCTGGAAACACCATATATTTT.

The chain recombines TRBV30 with TRBJ2-7, with D perhaps TRBD1 or TRBD2 (6 bases each). Germline V gene sequence: CDR1 GTSNPN, CDR2 SVGIG (reference sequence). V lost 3 bases and J 7 bases, leaving 16 bases between the germline ends. The CDR3 is 13 amino acids. CDR3 protein: CAWRGRKGGEQYF. In nucleotides, the CDR3 is TGTGCCTGGAGGGGACGGAAGGGGGGAGAGCAGTACTTC.

This chain joins TRBV10-3 and TRBJ2-4; a weak D match, TRBD1 (6 bases). V lost 5 bases, J lost 0 bases, and 17 bases lay in between. Germline V lookup: CDR1 ENHRY, CDR2 SYGVKD. The CDR3 contains 17 residues. Here the CDR3 DNA reads TGTGCCATCAGTCCCCAAGGGACATCGCTAGCCAAAAACATTCAGTACTTC. This sequence encodes CAISPQGTSLAKNIQYF.

V and J are TRBV11-2 and TRBJ2-1; D remains unclear. The germline gives CDR1 SGHAT, CDR2 FQNNGV. The V end lost 1 base, the J end lost 9 bases, and 7 bases lay between the germline ends. CDR3 size: 12 residues. The CDR3 sequence: CASSLVDSEQFF. For the CDR3, the DNA is TGTGCCAGCAGCTTAGTAGATTCTGAGCAGTTCTTC.

The chain carries TRBV28 and TRBJ2-1; D is undetermined. Germline CDR1 MDHEN, CDR2 SYDVKM. The CDR3 loop spans 11 amino acids. The V gene lost 7 bases and the J gene lost 4 bases, with 5 bases spanning the gap. CDR3 amino acids: CASIRYNEQFF. As DNA, the CDR3 is TGTGCCAGCATTAGGTACAATGAGCAGTTCTTC. The whole variable domain, filled in from reference TRBV28 and TRBJ2-1, reads DVKVTQSSRYLVKRTGEKVFLECVQDMDHENMFWYRQDPGLGLRLIYFSYDVKMKEKGDIPEGYSVSREKKERFSLILESASTNQTSMYLCASIRYNEQFFGPGTRLTVL.

This clone was seen many times. This sequence joins TRBV19 and TRBJ2-1; 9 positions match TRBD1. The length of the CDR3 is 15 residues. V was clipped by 4 bases and J by 9 bases; unmatched bases: 10. Germline CDR1 reads LNHDA; CDR2 reads SQIVND (reference sequence). In DNA form, the CDR3 reads TGTGCCAGTAGTACCCGGGCCGGGACAGGGATTGAGCAGTTCTTC. Translated: CASSTRAGTGIEQFF.

CDR3 loop: CASSVSVDREGQETQYF. The DNA of the CDR3 is TGTGCCAGCAGCGTAAGTGTGGACAGGGAGGGTCAAGAGACCCAGTACTTC. The genes are TRBV9 and TRBJ2-5; D possibly corresponds to TRBD1 (8 bases). V gave up 1 base and J gave up 2 bases, with 18 bases separating them. Germline V gene lookup returns CDR1 SGDLS and CDR2 YYNGEE. This CDR3 has 17 amino acids.

This chain uses TRBV18 with TRBJ2-5, with no clear D. The V end was cut by 6 bases, the J end by 1 base, with 15 bases between. The CDR3 totals 15 residues. Germline CDR1 KGHSH, CDR2 LQKENI. The CDR3 DNA reads as TGTGCCAGCTCCGTAGTACCCACGGTCCAAGAGACCCAGTACTTC. Protein: CASSVVPTVQETQYF.

This clone appeared a single time. This chain joins TRBV5-6 and TRBJ2-3; D might be TRBD2 (6 bases). V was shortened by 0 bases and J by 6 bases, with 20 bases between the two germline ends. CDR1 is SGHDT and CDR2 is YYEEEE in the germline V gene. The CDR3 covers 17 residues. The CDR3 reads CASSLVRGTAPGDTQYF. The CDR3, as DNA: TGTGCCAGCAGCTTGGTCCGGGGGACTGCCCCCGGCGATACGCAGTATTTT. The complete variable domain, with remaining parts taken from reference TRBV5-6 and TRBJ2-3, reads DAGVTQSPTHLIKTRGQQVTLRCSPKSGHDTVSWYQQALGQGPQFIFQYYEEEERQRGNFPDRFSGHQFPNYSSELNVNALLLGDSALYLCASSLVRGTAPGDTQYFGPGTRLTVL.

This chain uses TRBV27 with TRBJ2-5, with TRBD2 as a possible D gene (5 bases). V was shortened by 4 bases and J by 1 base, with 16 bases between the two germline ends. CDR1 MNHEY and CDR2 SMNVEV come from the germline V gene (reference sequence). The CDR3 runs to 16 residues. The CDR3 loop is CASSSRFGLGQETQYF. DNA for the CDR3: TGTGCCAGCAGTTCCAGGTTCGGACTTGGCCAAGAGACCCAGTACTTC.

The gene calls are TRBV27 and TRBJ1-2; D gene uncertain. Germline V gives CDR1 MNHEY, CDR2 SMNVEV (reference sequence). The CDR3 length is 12 residues. Trimming shortened V by 1 base and J by 8 bases, and 8 bases separated the two germline ends. The CDR3 spells CASSLWGWGYTF. CDR3 nucleotides: TGTGCCAGCAGTTTATGGGGTTGGGGCTACACCTTC.

The rearrangement links TRBV4-3 to TRBJ2-5; no firm D call. This CDR3 contains 16 residues. V lost 1 base, J lost 0 bases, and 12 bases lay in between. Germline CDR1 reads LGHNA; CDR2 reads YSLEER. This chain's CDR3 is CASSQGLGVNQETQYF. The CDR3 region has the DNA TGCGCCAGCAGCCAAGGGTTGGGCGTCAACCAAGAGACCCAGTACTTC.

The rearrangement uses TRBV18 and TRBJ1-2; D is possibly TRBD1 (5 bases). The V end was cut by 4 bases, the J end by 3 bases, with 9 bases between. The CDR3 covers 13 residues. CDR1 and CDR2 (germline): KGHSH, LQKENI. CDR3 in DNA: TGTGCCAGCTCACTCACAGGAGACTATGGCTACACCTTC. Protein sequence: CASSLTGDYGYTF.

The V gene is TRBV18, the J gene TRBJ2-7; 12 bases match TRBD1. The germline V gene encodes CDR1 KGHSH and CDR2 LQKENI. J lost 5 bases, V lost 3 bases, and 5 bases had no gene match. CDR3 size: 15 residues. In DNA form, the CDR3 reads TGTGCCAGCTCACCCGCCGGGACAGGGGGCAACGAGCAGTACTTC. Encoded protein: CASSPAGTGGNEQYF.

This clone was detected only once. V gene TRBV19 combines with J gene TRBJ2-3, with 14 bases matching TRBD2. Germline values: CDR1 LNHDA, CDR2 SQIVND (reference sequence). The CDR3 totals 18 residues. Unmatched junction bases numbered 8, after V lost 5 bases and J lost 1 base. The chain's CDR3 is CASSAGTSGSLGTDTQYF. As DNA, the CDR3 is TGTGCCAGTAGTGCTGGGACTAGCGGGAGTCTTGGCACAGATACGCAGTATTTT.

The rearrangement uses TRBV15 and TRBJ1-1, with D perhaps matching TRBD1 (5 bases). Per germline, CDR1 LNHNV and CDR2 YYDKDF (reference sequence). The CDR3 length is 15 residues. Trimming took 0 bases from V and 9 from J, leaving 17 bases between them. This CDR3 is CATSREHLNRIQAFF. CDR3 DNA: TGTGCCACCAGCAGAGAACACCTTAACAGGATTCAAGCTTTCTTT.

The chain links TRBV28 to TRBJ1-1; 7 bases map to TRBD1. CDR3 length: 16 residues. Germline V lookup: CDR1 MDHEN, CDR2 SYDVKM. After removal of 5 bases from V and 1 base from J, the junction contained 10 bases not matched to a gene. CDR3 protein: CASSPRPGTANTEAFF. DNA of the CDR3: TGTGCCAGCAGTCCAAGACCGGGGACAGCGAACACTGAAGCTTTCTTT.

This clone was seen a handful of times. The J gene is TRBJ1-4, the V gene TRBV28; D is uncertain. The CDR3 totals 14 residues. V dropped 3 bases and J dropped 3 bases, with 8 bases sitting between them. CDR1 and CDR2 from the germline V gene are MDHEN and SYDVKM. The CDR3 nucleotides read TGTGCCAGCAGTTTTTCCCAGTCTAATGAAAAACTGTTTTTT. Its translation: CASSFSQSNEKLFF.

This chain connects TRBV5-1 to TRBJ2-1; D possibly corresponds to TRBD2 (5 bases). There are 14 residues in the CDR3. From germline, CDR1 is SGHRS and CDR2 YFSETQ. Trimming removed 0 bases at V and 13 bases at J, with 17 bases between. The CDR3 DNA is TGCGCCAGCAGCTTGGCCCCAGACTACGACTTACAGTTCTTC. This gives the protein CASSLAPDYDLQFF.

This chain links TRBV28 with TRBJ2-7; TRBD1 aligns across 10 bases. Germline V gene data show CDR1 as MDHEN and CDR2 as SYDVKM. The V segment lost 4 bases and the J segment 0 bases; nucleotides outside the gene matches: 6. The CDR3 extends over 16 amino acids. The CDR3 region is CASSSPGQGNSYEQYF. As DNA, the CDR3 is TGTGCCAGCAGTTCTCCGGGACAGGGGAACTCCTACGAGCAGTACTTC.

The genes are TRBV5-1 and TRBJ2-1; D remains unclear. Germline V gene sequence: CDR1 SGHRS, CDR2 YFSETQ. The V end lost 2 bases, the J end lost 5 bases, and 8 bases lay between the germline ends. The CDR3 has 13 residues. This chain's CDR3 is CASSFGKNNEQFF. The CDR3 DNA reads TGCGCCAGCAGCTTCGGAAAGAACAATGAGCAGTTCTTC.

A remark on this clone: This could be a read error, since a much larger clone is one nucleotide away. This chain links TRBV7-9 with TRBJ2-3; 7 bases are a match to TRBD2. CDR1 is SEHNR, CDR2 FQNEAQ, per germline (reference sequence). The CDR3 loop spans 15 amino acids. The CDR3 region is CASGLVGRSTDTQYF. The CDR3 DNA reads as TGTGCCAGCGGCTTAGTCGGGAGGAGCACAGATACGCAGTATTTT.

The chain uses TRBV30 and TRBJ2-7, with D unclear. Between the trimmed V and J ends, which lost 0 bases and 4 bases, there was a span of 13 bases. Germline CDR1 is GTSNPN and CDR2 is SVGIG (reference sequence). This CDR3 is built from 14 residues. CDR3 nucleotide sequence: TGTGCCTGGAGTGTAGGGCTAGGTTCGTACGAGCAGTACTTC. Protein product: CAWSVGLGSYEQYF. Drawing the rest from reference TRBV30 and TRBJ2-7, the complete variable domain is SQTIHQWPATLVQPVGSPLSLECTVEGTSNPNLYWYRQAAGRGLQLLFYSVGIGQISSEVPQNLSASRPQDRQFILSSKKLLLSDSGFYLCAWSVGLGSYEQYFGPGTRLTVT.

The chain uses TRBV7-2 and TRBJ2-1; 8 bases fit TRBD2. Per the germline V gene, CDR1 is SGHTA and CDR2 is FQGNSA. V lost 5 bases, J lost 9 bases, and 18 bases stayed unmatched. CDR3 length: 17 amino acids. For the CDR3, the DNA is TGTGCCAGCAGCCCTACCTCCGACTTGCGGGAGGCCGGTGAGCAGTTCTTC. Translated, it gives CASSPTSDLREAGEQFF.